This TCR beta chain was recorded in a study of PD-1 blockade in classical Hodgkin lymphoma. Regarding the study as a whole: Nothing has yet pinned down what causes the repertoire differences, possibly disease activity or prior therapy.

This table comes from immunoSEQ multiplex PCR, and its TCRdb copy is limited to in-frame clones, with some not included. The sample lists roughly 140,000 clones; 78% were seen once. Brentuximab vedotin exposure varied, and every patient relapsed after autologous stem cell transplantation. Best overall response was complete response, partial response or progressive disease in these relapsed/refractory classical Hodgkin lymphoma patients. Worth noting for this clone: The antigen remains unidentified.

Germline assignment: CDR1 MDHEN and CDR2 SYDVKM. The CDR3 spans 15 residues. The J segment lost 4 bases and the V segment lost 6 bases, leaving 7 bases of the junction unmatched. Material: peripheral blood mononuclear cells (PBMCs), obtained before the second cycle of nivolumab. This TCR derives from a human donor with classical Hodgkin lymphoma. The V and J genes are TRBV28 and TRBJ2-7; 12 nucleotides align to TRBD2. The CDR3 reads CASRTSGSFSYEQYF. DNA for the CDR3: TGTGCCAGCAGGACTAGCGGGAGTTTCTCTTACGAGCAGTACTTC. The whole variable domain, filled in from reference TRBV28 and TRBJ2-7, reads DVKVTQSSRYLVKRTGEKVFLECVQDMDHENMFWYRQDPGLGLRLIYFSYDVKMKEKGDIPEGYSVSREKKERFSLILESASTNQTSMYLCASRTSGSFSYEQYFGPGTRLTVT.